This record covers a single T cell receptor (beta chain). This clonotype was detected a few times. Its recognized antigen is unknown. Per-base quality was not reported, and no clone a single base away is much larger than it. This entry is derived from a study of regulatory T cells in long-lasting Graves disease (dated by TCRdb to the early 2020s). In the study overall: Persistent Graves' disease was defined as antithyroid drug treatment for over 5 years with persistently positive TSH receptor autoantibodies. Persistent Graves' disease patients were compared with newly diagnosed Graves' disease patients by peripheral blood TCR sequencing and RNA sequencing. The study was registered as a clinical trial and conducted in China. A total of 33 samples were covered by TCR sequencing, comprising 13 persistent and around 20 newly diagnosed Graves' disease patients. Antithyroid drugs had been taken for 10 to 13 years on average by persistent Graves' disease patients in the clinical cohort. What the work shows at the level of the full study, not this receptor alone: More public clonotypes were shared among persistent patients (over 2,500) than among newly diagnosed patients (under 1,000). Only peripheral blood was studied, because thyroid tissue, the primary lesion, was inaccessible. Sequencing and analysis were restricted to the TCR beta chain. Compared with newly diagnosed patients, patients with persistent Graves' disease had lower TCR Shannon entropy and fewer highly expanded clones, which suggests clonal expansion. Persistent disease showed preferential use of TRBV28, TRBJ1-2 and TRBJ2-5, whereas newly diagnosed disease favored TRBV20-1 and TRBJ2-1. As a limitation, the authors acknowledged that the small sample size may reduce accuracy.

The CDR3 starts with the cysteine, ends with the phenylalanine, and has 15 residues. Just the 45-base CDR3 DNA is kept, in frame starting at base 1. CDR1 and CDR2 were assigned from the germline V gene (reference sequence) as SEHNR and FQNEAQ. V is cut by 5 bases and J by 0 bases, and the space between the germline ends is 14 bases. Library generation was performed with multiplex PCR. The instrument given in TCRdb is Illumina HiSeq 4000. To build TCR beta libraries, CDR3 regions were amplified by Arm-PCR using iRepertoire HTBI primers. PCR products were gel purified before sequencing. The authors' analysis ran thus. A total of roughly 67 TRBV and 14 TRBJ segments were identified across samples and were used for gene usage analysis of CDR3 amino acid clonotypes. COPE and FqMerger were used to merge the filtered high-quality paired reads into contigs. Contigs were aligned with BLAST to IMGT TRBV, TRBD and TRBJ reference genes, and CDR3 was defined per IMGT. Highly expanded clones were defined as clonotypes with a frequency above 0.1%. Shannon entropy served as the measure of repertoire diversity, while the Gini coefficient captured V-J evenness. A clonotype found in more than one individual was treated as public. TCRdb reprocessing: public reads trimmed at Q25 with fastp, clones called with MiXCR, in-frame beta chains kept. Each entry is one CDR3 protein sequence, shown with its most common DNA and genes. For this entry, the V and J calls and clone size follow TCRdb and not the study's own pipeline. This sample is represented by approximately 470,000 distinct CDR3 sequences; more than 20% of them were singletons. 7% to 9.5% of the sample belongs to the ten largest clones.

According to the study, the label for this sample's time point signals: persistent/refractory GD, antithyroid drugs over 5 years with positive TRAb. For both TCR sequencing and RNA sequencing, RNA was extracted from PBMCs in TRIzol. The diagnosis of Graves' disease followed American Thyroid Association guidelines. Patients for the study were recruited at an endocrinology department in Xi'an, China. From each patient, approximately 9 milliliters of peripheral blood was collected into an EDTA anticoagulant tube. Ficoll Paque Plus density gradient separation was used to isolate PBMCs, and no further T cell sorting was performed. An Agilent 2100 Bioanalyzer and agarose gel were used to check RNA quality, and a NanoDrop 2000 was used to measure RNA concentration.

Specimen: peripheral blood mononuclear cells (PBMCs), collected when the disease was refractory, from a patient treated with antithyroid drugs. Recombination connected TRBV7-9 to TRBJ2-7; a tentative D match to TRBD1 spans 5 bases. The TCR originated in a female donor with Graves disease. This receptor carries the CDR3 CASSRMGQTSYEQYF. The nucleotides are TGTGCCAGCAGCCGAATGGGGCAAACCTCCTACGAGCAGTACTTC.